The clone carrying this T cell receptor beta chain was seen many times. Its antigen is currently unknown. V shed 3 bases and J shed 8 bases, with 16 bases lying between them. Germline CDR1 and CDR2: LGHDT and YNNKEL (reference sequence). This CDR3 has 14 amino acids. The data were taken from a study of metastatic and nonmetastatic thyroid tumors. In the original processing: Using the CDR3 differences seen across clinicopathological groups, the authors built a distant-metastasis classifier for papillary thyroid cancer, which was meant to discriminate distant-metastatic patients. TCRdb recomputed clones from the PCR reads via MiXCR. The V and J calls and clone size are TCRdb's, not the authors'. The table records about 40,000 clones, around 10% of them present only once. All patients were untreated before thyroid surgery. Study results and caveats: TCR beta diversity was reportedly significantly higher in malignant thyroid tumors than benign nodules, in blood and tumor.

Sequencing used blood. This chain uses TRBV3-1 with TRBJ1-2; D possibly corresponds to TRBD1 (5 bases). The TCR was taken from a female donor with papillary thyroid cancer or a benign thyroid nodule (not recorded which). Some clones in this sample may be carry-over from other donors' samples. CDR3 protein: CASSQGEVVGGYTF. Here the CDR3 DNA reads TGTGCCAGCAGCCAGGGGGAGGTCGTAGGGGGCTACACCTTC.